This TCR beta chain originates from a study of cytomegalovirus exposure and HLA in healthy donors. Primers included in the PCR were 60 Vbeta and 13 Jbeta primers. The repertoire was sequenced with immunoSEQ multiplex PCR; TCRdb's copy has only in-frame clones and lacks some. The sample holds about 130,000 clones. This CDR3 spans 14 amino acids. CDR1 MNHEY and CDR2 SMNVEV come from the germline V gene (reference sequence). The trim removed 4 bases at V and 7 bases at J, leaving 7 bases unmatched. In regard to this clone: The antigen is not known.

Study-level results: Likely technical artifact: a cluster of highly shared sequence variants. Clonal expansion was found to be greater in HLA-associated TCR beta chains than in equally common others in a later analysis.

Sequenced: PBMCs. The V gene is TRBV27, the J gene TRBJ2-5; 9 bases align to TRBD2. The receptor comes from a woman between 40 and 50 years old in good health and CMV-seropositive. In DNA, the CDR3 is TGTGCCAGCAGTTGGGAGCGGGAGGATGGGACCCAGTACTTC. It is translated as CASSWEREDGTQYF.